This T cell receptor (beta chain) was sequenced in a study of cytomegalovirus exposure and HLA in healthy donors. Regarding the study as a whole: In a later analysis, TCR association rates varied by HLA locus: DRB1 most, HLA-C fewest. Earlier analysis looked at TCR beta V segments, and most were productive about 87% or about 30% of the time. There was a cluster of highly shared sequence variants that was likely a sequencing artifact. Reportedly, HLA-A and HLA-B alleles of most subjects were accurately predicted from TCR beta.

A word on this clone: The antigen is undetermined.

Per the germline V gene, CDR1 is SEHNR and CDR2 is FQNEAQ (reference sequence). Trimming removed 4 bases from V and 4 bases from J, with 19 bases in between. There are 16 residues in the CDR3. A multiplex PCR was run with 60 Vbeta primers and 13 Jbeta primers. Profiled with immunoSEQ multiplex PCR; TCRdb holds only in-frame clones, not every one. The table includes 150,000 to 250,000 clones, 70% to 85% detected once. The source of this sequence is a boy aged 2 to 9 in good health and CMV-seronegative. This rearrangement joins TRBV7-9 to TRBJ1-2; D is possibly TRBD1 (5 bases). The sequencing input was PBMCs. The CDR3 nucleotides are TGTGCCAGCAGCTCCACTCTGACAGACTCCCGCTATGGCTACACCTTC. Encoded protein: CASSSTLTDSRYGYTF. Full variable domain (remainder filled in from reference TRBV7-9 and TRBJ1-2): DTGVSQNPRHKITKRGQNVTFRCDPISEHNRLYWYRQTLGQGPEFLTYFQNEAQLEKSRLLSDRFSAERPKGSFSTLEIQRTEQGDSAMYLCASSSTLTDSRYGYTFGSGTRLTVV.